Shown below are 12 T cell receptor beta chains from a single sample sequenced in a study of T cell repertoires in cytomegalovirus infection. For these receptors, no antigen is known. Using its own MiXCR run on the reads, TCRdb lists one record per CDR3 protein. The sample yields about 920,000 distinct CDR3 sequences, roughly 30% seen once. The sequencing used cultured CD8+ T cells from PBMCs, collected from culture after CMV antigen stimulation. The receptors stem from a human donor in good health (CMV status not recorded). Some clones in this sample may be carry-over from other donors' samples.

The chain employs TRBV7-2 and TRBJ1-1; D remains ambiguous. The CDR3 consists of 14 residues. The germline V and J ends were trimmed by 3 bases and 3 bases, with 11 bases remaining between them. Germline V gene data show CDR1 as SGHTA and CDR2 as FQGNSA. The CDR3: CTSSLIGRDTEAFF. DNA of the CDR3: TGTACCAGCAGCTTGATTGGTAGGGACACTGAAGCTTTCTTT.

The chain joins TRBV7-9 to TRBJ2-1, with 8 bases that match TRBD2. Looked up from germline, CDR1 is SEHNR and CDR2 is FQNEAQ (reference sequence). The V gene end was trimmed by 3 bases and the J gene end by 7 bases; junction bases not matched to a gene: 5. This CDR3 has 14 amino acids. In DNA form, the CDR3 reads TGTGCCAGCAGCTTGGCCCGGGGGGGGAATGAGCAGTTCTTC. It translates to CASSLARGGNEQFF.

The V and J genes are TRBV27 and TRBJ1-1; 9 bases fit TRBD1. Germline CDR1 and CDR2: MNHEY and SMNVEV (reference sequence). V lost 7 bases to trimming and J lost 5 bases; unmatched junction nucleotides: 5. The CDR3 extends over 13 amino acids. CDR3 amino acids: CASNTGGQTEAFF. Written as DNA, the CDR3 is TGTGCCAGCAATACAGGGGGCCAAACTGAAGCTTTCTTT.

This clonotype was counted ten times or more. The chain employs TRBV7-3 and TRBJ2-1, with D hard to call. V was shortened by 2 bases and J by 8 bases, with 13 bases between the two germline ends. Germline V gene data show CDR1 as SGHTA and CDR2 as FQGTGA. The CDR3 is made up of 14 amino acids. Written as DNA, the CDR3 is TGTGCCAGCAGCTTAGACCACCCTTACGATGAGCAGTTCTTC. Translated, it gives CASSLDHPYDEQFF. Looking up the rest from reference TRBV7-3 and TRBJ2-1 gives the full variable domain: GAGVSQTPSNKVTEKGKYVELRCDPISGHTALYWYRQSLGQGPEFLIYFQGTGAADDSGLPNDRFFAVRPEGSVSTLKIQRTERGDSAVYLCASSLDHPYDEQFFGPGTRLTVL.

This clonotype was observed at least ten times. The chain links TRBV6-6 to TRBJ2-2; D unresolved. The germline gives CDR1 MNHNY, CDR2 SVGAGI (reference sequence). This CDR3 is 15 amino acids long. V shed 4 bases and J shed 0 bases, with 9 bases lying between them. The CDR3 nucleotides are TGTGCCAGCAGTTTAAGGGCCCCGAACACCGGGGAGCTGTTTTTT. It yields the protein CASSLRAPNTGELFF.

V usage is TRBV27 and J usage is TRBJ1-2; 7 bases align to TRBD1. Trimming at V came to 4 bases and at J to 6 bases, leaving 14 bases not matched to a gene. CDR1 and CDR2 (germline): MNHEY, SMNVEV (reference sequence). The CDR3 sequence is 16 residues long. The CDR3 protein is CASSSTGLFSTNGYTF. In nucleotides, the CDR3 is TGTGCCAGCAGTTCGACAGGGTTGTTCTCTACTAATGGCTACACCTTC.

The chain joins TRBV5-4 to TRBJ1-1; 8 positions agree with TRBD1. After removal of 0 bases from V and 0 bases from J, the junction contained 10 bases not matched to a gene. Germline CDR1 is SGHNT and CDR2 is YYREEE (reference sequence). This CDR3 contains 18 residues. CDR3 nucleotides: TGTGCCAGCAGCTTGGGGCAGGGGGCAGGGGGGATGAACACTGAAGCTTTCTTT. This gives the protein CASSLGQGAGGMNTEAFF.

V is TRBV15 and J is TRBJ2-1; 10 nucleotides align to TRBD2. Germline lookup yields CDR1 LNHNV and CDR2 YYDKDF (reference sequence). The CDR3 is 16 residues long. With V trimmed by 3 bases and J by 2 bases, 4 bases remained unmatched. The CDR3 nucleotides read TGTGCCACCAGCAGGCAAGCGGGGGGGACCTACAATGAGCAGTTCTTC. As protein: CATSRQAGGTYNEQFF. Full variable domain (rest looked up from reference TRBV15 and TRBJ2-1): DAMVIQNPRYQVTQFGKPVTLSCSQTLNHNVMYWYQQKSSQAPKLLFHYYDKDFNNEADTPDNFQSRRPNTSFCFLDIRSPGLGDTAMYLCATSRQAGGTYNEQFFGPGTRLTVL.

V and J are TRBV12-3 or TRBV12-4 and TRBJ2-6; D unclear. Trimming stripped 5 bases from V and 3 bases from J, with 5 bases between. This CDR3 comprises 13 residues. The CDR3 DNA sequence: TGTGCCAGCAGTCCACTTGGGGCCAACGTCCTGACTTTC. Translating gives CASSPLGANVLTF.

The gene calls are TRBV6-1 and TRBJ1-2; D is ambiguous. The CDR3 runs to 11 residues. CDR1 is MNHNS and CDR2 is SASEGT in the germline V gene. The V and J ends lost 2 bases and 8 bases respectively, with 6 bases between them. The CDR3 coding sequence is TGTGCCAGCAGTGAATGGGAGGGCTACACCTTC. Encoded protein: CASSEWEGYTF.

This clonotype has just a few counts. The CDR3 spells CASTQGAPIQPQHF. CDR3 DNA sequence: TGTGCCAGCACACAGGGGGCGCCGATTCAGCCCCAGCATTTT. The chain uses TRBV6-6 and TRBJ1-5; 9 bases match TRBD1. V dropped 7 bases and J dropped 6; count of bases not matched to a gene: 7. The germline V gene encodes CDR1 MNHNY and CDR2 SVGAGI (reference sequence). The CDR3 has 14 residues.

A remark on this clonotype: A much larger clone sits a single nucleotide away, making a read error possible. The J gene is TRBJ1-6, the V gene TRBV7-6; no firm D call. This CDR3 spans 12 amino acids. Germline CDR1 and CDR2: SGHVS and FNYEAQ. The CDR3 nucleotides are TGTGCCAGCAGCTTGGAGAATTTACCCCTCCACTTT. Translation: CASSLENLPLHF.